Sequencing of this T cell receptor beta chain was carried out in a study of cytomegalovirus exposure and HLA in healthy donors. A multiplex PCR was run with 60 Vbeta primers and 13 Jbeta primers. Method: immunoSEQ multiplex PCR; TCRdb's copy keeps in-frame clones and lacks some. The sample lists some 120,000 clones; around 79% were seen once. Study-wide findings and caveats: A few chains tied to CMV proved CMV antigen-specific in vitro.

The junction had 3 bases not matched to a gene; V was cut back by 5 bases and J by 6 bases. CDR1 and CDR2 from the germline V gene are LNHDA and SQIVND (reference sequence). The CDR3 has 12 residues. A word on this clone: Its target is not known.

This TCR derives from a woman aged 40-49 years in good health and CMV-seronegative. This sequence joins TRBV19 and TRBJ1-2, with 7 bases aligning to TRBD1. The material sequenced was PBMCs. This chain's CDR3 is CASSYGQDGYTF. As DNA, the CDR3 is TGTGCCAGTAGTTACGGACAGGATGGCTACACCTTC.